The rows below give T cell receptor beta chains drawn from one sample of a study of T cell repertoires in cytomegalovirus infection. MiXCR, applied by TCRdb to the reads, yields one record per CDR3 protein. Of 150,000 to 200,000 distinct CDR3 sequences listed, roughly 19% were seen once; the top ten hold less than 3%. The source material was PBMCs. These TCRs come from a human donor in good health (CMV status not recorded). Some clones in this sample may be carry-over from other donors' samples. Each CDR3 is given without its conserved first and last residue. The order of the fields is V gene, J gene, CDR3 protein.

v_call: TRBV7-6; j_call: TRBJ2-1; cdr3_aa: ASSLAEQF
v_call: TRBV29-1; j_call: TRBJ1-2; cdr3_aa: SVDLGANGYT
v_call: TRBV6-1; j_call: TRBJ1-1; cdr3_aa: ATSERQGLNTEAF
v_call: TRBV20-1; j_call: TRBJ2-1; cdr3_aa: SASASGAYNEQF
v_call: TRBV24-1; j_call: TRBJ1-5; cdr3_aa: ATSDLHRVTQPQH
v_call: TRBV14; j_call: TRBJ2-1; cdr3_aa: ASSPMGVLPYNEQF
v_call: TRBV28; j_call: TRBJ1-1; cdr3_aa: ASSLYGPTGEAF
v_call: TRBV6-2/TRBV6-3; j_call: TRBJ2-3; cdr3_aa: ASSWSLPGQSNTDTQY
v_call: TRBV7-8; j_call: TRBJ1-5; cdr3_aa: ASSFGSNQPQH
v_call: TRBV6-1; j_call: TRBJ1-1; cdr3_aa: ASSETGANTEAF
v_call: TRBV18; j_call: TRBJ2-3; cdr3_aa: ASPGTSGRTDTQY
v_call: TRBV12-3/TRBV12-4; j_call: TRBJ1-2; cdr3_aa: ASSLTTGVGGYT
v_call: TRBV7-8; j_call: TRBJ1-2; cdr3_aa: ASSLRVSGGYT
v_call: TRBV3-1; j_call: TRBJ1-2; cdr3_aa: ASSQGMVANYGYT
v_call: TRBV7-9; j_call: TRBJ2-5; cdr3_aa: ASSSYLLSQETQY
v_call: TRBV7-6; j_call: TRBJ2-7; cdr3_aa: ASSNTWGTYEQY
v_call: TRBV12-3/TRBV12-4; j_call: TRBJ1-1; cdr3_aa: TSTLSKSTEAF
v_call: TRBV12-3/TRBV12-4; j_call: TRBJ2-1; cdr3_aa: ASSRSLLAGAYNEQF
v_call: TRBV29-1; j_call: TRBJ2-3; cdr3_aa: SADGGLAGGDTQY
v_call: TRBV27; j_call: TRBJ1-1; cdr3_aa: ASSLSTGAEAF
v_call: TRBV19; j_call: TRBJ1-1; cdr3_aa: ASSAWDGMNTEAF
v_call: TRBV6-6; j_call: TRBJ1-1; cdr3_aa: ASSPPSGVPEAF
v_call: TRBV6-2/TRBV6-3; j_call: TRBJ2-7; cdr3_aa: ASSLAGGLYEQY
v_call: TRBV28; j_call: TRBJ2-1; cdr3_aa: ASQRRGGRAPYNEQF
v_call: TRBV30; j_call: TRBJ2-1; cdr3_aa: ARRGLAGREQF
v_call: TRBV5-4; j_call: TRBJ1-2; cdr3_aa: ASSSDGTNYGYT
v_call: TRBV24-1; j_call: TRBJ2-1; cdr3_aa: TTSDSAVTAGSSYNEQF
v_call: TRBV7-2; j_call: TRBJ2-5; cdr3_aa: ASSRFQETQY
v_call: TRBV24-1; j_call: TRBJ1-5; cdr3_aa: ATSDTQGGPQH
v_call: TRBV19; j_call: TRBJ2-3; cdr3_aa: ASSPLVGADTQY